Listed below are T cell receptor beta chains from one sample, sequenced in a study of T cell responses to AZD1222 COVID-19 vaccine. The protocol was immunoSEQ multiplex PCR, while the TCRdb copy is restricted to in-frame clones and leaves out a portion. The table shows 90,000 to 110,000 clones, with more than 75% occurring only once. Sequenced here: peripheral blood, sampled on day 0 of AZD1222 vaccination. These receptors were taken from an adult in good health. CDR3s include the opening cysteine and the closing phenylalanine or tryptophan. Size is stated for part of the rows, as once, few or many counts, or as a class when the clone is expanded.

CASREDRGYSPLHF	.	TRBJ1-6	TRBV28	14
CAISDVGQPQHF	.	TRBJ1-5	TRBV10-3	12
CASSQAGQGANTIYF	once	TRBJ1-3	TRBV3-1/TRBV3-2	15
CASSRGTRDRVSKCPFTDTQYF	.	TRBJ2-3	TRBV21-1	22
CASSQDRGTSNSPLHF	.	TRBJ1-6	TRBV3-1/TRBV3-2	16
CAEKSGLAGEGSKNIQYF	.	TRBJ2-4	TRBV21-1	18
CASSSSGTSTDTQYF	once	TRBJ2-3	TRBV5-1	15
CASSYFPEGITEAFF	.	TRBJ1-1	TRBV6-5	15
CASSSQGNEQFF	.	TRBJ2-1	TRBV13	12
CASRLLPGTVSYEQYF	.	TRBJ2-7	TRBV7-8	16
CASSFGQGANEQFF	.	TRBJ2-1	TRBV5-1	14
CATSRGPSIGLAGDYNEQFF	.	TRBJ2-1	TRBV15	20
CASSTTYSYEQYF	.	TRBJ2-7	TRBV19	13
CASSAGRNTEAFF	.	TRBJ1-1	TRBV19	13
CASRKTGAKDYGYTF	once	TRBJ1-2	TRBV19	15
CASSLEGQVDQPQHF	.	TRBJ1-5	TRBV5-1	15
CSVVGTDFSGNTIYF	.	TRBJ1-3	TRBV29-1	15
CASNDKYEQYF	.	TRBJ2-7	TRBV2	11
CASSIAPSSGSSYNEQFF	.	TRBJ2-1	TRBV19	18
CASNHRGEQYF	.	TRBJ2-7	TRBV27	11
CASSVGPEGVNTEAFF	.	TRBJ1-1	TRBV9	16
CASSAAGAYEQYF	.	TRBJ2-7	TRBV18	13
CASSTGYEETQYF	.	TRBJ2-5	TRBV6-2/TRBV6-3	13
CASSPLTRDAHYGYTF	.	TRBJ1-2	TRBV7-9	16
CASSLTTSGSYEQYF	.	TRBJ2-7	TRBV7-6	15
CASSLSRTAGYTF	.	TRBJ1-2	TRBV5-8	13
CASTIDPGLAIHEQYF	.	TRBJ2-7	TRBV27	16
CSVALTGGAGEQYF	few	TRBJ2-7	TRBV29-1	14
CATSKDKGFGEQYF	.	TRBJ2-7	TRBV15	14